This T cell receptor beta chain was sequenced in a study of blood T cell repertoires in COVID-19. Study-wide context: From the United States, Italy and Spain came samples of acute and convalescent COVID-19. PBMCs, B-cell-depleted T cells, or T cells provided the cDNA or gDNA that made up the material.

V trimming: 5 bases; J trimming: 6 bases; junction bases outside the gene matches: 14. The CDR3 is 16 amino acids. Germline loops: CDR1 SGDLS, CDR2 YYNGEE. The Seattle patients joined while their infection was active and were tracked longitudinally afterward. How the authors handled the data: The authors estimated nucleated cell counts from reference gene primer amplification. TCRdb's copy holds only in-frame clones and misses some; the assay was immunoSEQ multiplex PCR. D and trimming come from the DNA, and the V and J calls and clone size come from that table. The repertoire has a few hundred thousand clones, 85% to 90% of them found once; the top ten carry approximately 6.5%.

Sequencing used peripheral blood. This clonotype was obtained from a woman in her 50s with COVID-19, enrolled during active disease. The J gene is TRBJ2-1, the V gene TRBV9; 7 nucleotides agree with TRBD2. CDR3 nucleotides: TGTGCCAGCAGTCGTATTTTAGGGAGGGCGAGCAATGAGCAGTTCTTC. Its protein is CASSRILGRASNEQFF.